This TCR beta chain was found in a study of cytomegalovirus exposure and HLA in healthy donors. Points from the study as a whole: According to a subsequent analysis, TCR clusters from the first cohort were inclined to appear together in the 110 or so validation repertoires. Many donors shared some public TCRs, even though most TCR sequences were rare.

The germline gives CDR1 MNHEY, CDR2 SMNVEV (reference sequence). This CDR3 contains 16 residues. The trim removed 0 bases at V and 9 bases at J, leaving 7 bases unmatched. This clone came up once. Its target is not known. Sequencing was performed with immunoSEQ multiplex PCR; in TCRdb, only in-frame clones are kept and a portion is missing. The sample holds fewer than 300,000 clones, 85% to 90% seen once. The origin of this receptor is a woman between 18 and 29 years old in good health and CMV-seronegative. The chain carries TRBV27 and TRBJ2-1; 11 nucleotides match TRBD2. The source material was PBMCs. This CDR3 is CASSLSASGRSGEQFF. CDR3 DNA sequence: TGTGCCAGCAGTTTATCGGCTAGCGGGAGGTCAGGTGAGCAGTTCTTC.